These 31 T cell receptor beta chains were sequenced from one sample in a study of T and B cells in COVID-19 patients. TRB was amplified from around 250-500 ng of blood genomic DNA. TRB rearrangements were amplified by multiplex PCR with BIOMED2 TRB-A/B primers. TCRdb fed the multiplex PCR reads into MiXCR, producing one record per CDR3 protein. The sample lists about 7,900 distinct CDR3 sequences, around 40% occurring once. Material for sequencing was blood. The receptors here all came from a human donor who had recovered from COVID-19.

V usage is TRBV11-1 and J usage is TRBJ2-1; no clear D gene. CDR3 length equals 12 residues. Per germline, CDR1 SGHAT and CDR2 FQDESV (reference sequence). The ends were cut back, 8 bases at V and 7 bases at J, with 12 bases in the middle. As DNA, the CDR3 is TGTGCCAGCGGTCAGTCAACGAATGAGCAGTTCTTC. As protein: CASGQSTNEQFF.

V is TRBV7-9 and J is TRBJ2-7; a weak D match, TRBD1 (6 bases). Per the germline V gene, CDR1 is SEHNR and CDR2 is FQNEAQ (reference sequence). V lost 5 bases and J lost 0, with 14 bases in between. There are 15 residues in the CDR3. The CDR3 reads CASSDSGTTSYEQYF. The CDR3 DNA sequence: TGTGCCAGCAGCGACTCCGGGACAACCTCCTACGAGCAGTACTTC. Supplemented by reference TRBV7-9 and TRBJ2-7, the full variable domain reads DTGVSQNPRHKITKRGQNVTFRCDPISEHNRLYWYRQTLGQGPEFLTYFQNEAQLEKSRLLSDRFSAERPKGSFSTLEIQRTEQGDSAMYLCASSDSGTTSYEQYFGPGTRLTVT.

This clonotype has only a few counts. The chain combines TRBV6-6 with TRBJ2-1; 7 bases are a match to TRBD1. Germline lookup yields CDR1 MNHNY and CDR2 SVGAGI (reference sequence). The CDR3 has 16 amino acids. The J segment lost 10 bases and the V segment lost 5 bases, leaving 17 bases of the junction unmatched. Here the CDR3 reads CASSLIPGQMTDEQFF. Written as DNA, the CDR3 is TGTGCCAGCAGTCTGATTCCGGGACAGATGACAGACGAGCAGTTCTTC.

V usage is TRBV6-2 or TRBV6-3 and J usage is TRBJ2-3; 12 positions agree with TRBD2. Germline-derived CDR1 and CDR2 are MNHEY and SVGEGT. The CDR3 totals 17 residues. The junction had 9 bases not matched to a gene; V was cut back by 6 bases and J by 2 bases. CDR3: CASSLSGTSGFTDTQYF. In DNA, the CDR3 is TGTGCCAGCAGCCTCTCCGGGACTAGCGGGTTCACAGATACGCAGTATTTT.

The rearrangement joins TRBV19 to TRBJ1-1; maybe TRBD1 (5 bases). CDR1 is LNHDA, CDR2 SQIVND, per germline (reference sequence). The V end lost 2 bases, the J end lost 1 base, and 8 bases lay between the germline ends. This CDR3 comprises 14 residues. As DNA, the CDR3 is TGTGCCAGTAGTATACCCACAGGGAACACTGAAGCTTTCTTT. Translating it yields CASSIPTGNTEAFF.

The chain is built from TRBV5-1 and TRBJ2-2; D might be TRBD2 (5 bases). Germline V gene data show CDR1 as SGHRS and CDR2 as YFSETQ. The length of the CDR3 is 15 residues. V lost 2 bases and J lost 0, with 8 bases in between. Here the CDR3 DNA reads TGCGCCAGCAGCTTCGGGGATCCGAACACCGGGGAGCTGTTTTTT. It translates to CASSFGDPNTGELFF.

This clonotype counts as medium-sized. The chain is built from TRBV19 and TRBJ2-2, with D perhaps matching TRBD1 or TRBD2 (5 bases each). The CDR3 covers 15 residues. Trimming took 3 bases from V and 4 from J, leaving 12 bases between them. Germline values: CDR1 LNHDA, CDR2 SQIVND (reference sequence). CDR3 region: CASSIAAGSTGELFF. DNA of the CDR3: TGTGCCAGTAGTATCGCCGCAGGGAGCACCGGGGAGCTGTTTTTT.

By its share, this clonotype is medium-sized. This chain connects TRBV19 to TRBJ2-6, with D possibly TRBD1 on 5 matching bases. V dropped 2 bases and J dropped 0 bases, with 5 bases sitting between them. Germline values: CDR1 LNHDA, CDR2 SQIVND (reference sequence). CDR3 length equals 15 residues. As DNA, the CDR3 is TGTGCCAGTAGTATAACAGGCTCTGGGGCCAACGTCCTGACTTTC. Translating it yields CASSITGSGANVLTF.

The V call is TRBV5-4, the J call TRBJ1-6, with 7 nucleotides matching TRBD1. There are 15 residues in the CDR3. Unmatched junction bases numbered 5, after V lost 3 bases and J lost 5 bases. Germline lookup yields CDR1 SGHNT and CDR2 YYREEE (reference sequence). The DNA for the CDR3 is TGTGCCAGCAGCTCGCCGGGACAGCATAATTCACCCCTCCACTTT. Translating gives CASSSPGQHNSPLHF.

This clonotype has a handful of counts. This rearrangement joins TRBV15 to TRBJ2-5, with a possible D match to TRBD1 (5 bases). The V and J ends lost 8 bases and 1 base respectively, with 23 bases between them. The CDR3 runs 17 residues. Germline V CDR1 and CDR2: LNHNV, YYDKDF (reference sequence). In nucleotides, the CDR3 is TGTGCCACCTCCGGTGGCAGGGTCCTCCGAGGCCAAGAGACCCAGTACTTC. This translates into CATSGGRVLRGQETQYF.

This chain connects TRBV15 to TRBJ1-6; D unclear. CDR1 is LNHNV, CDR2 YYDKDF, per germline (reference sequence). The CDR3 has 15 amino acids. Trimming took 6 bases from V and 5 from J, leaving 14 bases between them. DNA for the CDR3: TGTGCCACCAGTCCTGCTGGGAACAATAATTCACCCCTCCACTTT. Translation: CATSPAGNNNSPLHF.

Relative to its sample, this clonotype is medium-sized. V gene TRBV29-1 combines with J gene TRBJ2-7, with D possibly being TRBD1 or TRBD2 (5 bases each). The CDR3 covers 11 residues. V was pared by 6 bases and J by 4 bases, with 10 bases between. CDR1 and CDR2 from the germline V gene are SQVTM and ANQGSEA. The CDR3 sequence: CSVQWGYEQYV. Written as DNA, the CDR3 is TGCAGCGTCCAGTGGGGGTACGAGCAGTACGTC.

This clonotype was found a few times. This chain joins TRBV6-5 and TRBJ2-5; D gene unclear. Between the trimmed V and J ends, which lost 6 bases and 4 bases, there was a span of 21 bases. The CDR3 is 16 residues long. Germline-derived CDR1 and CDR2 are MNHEY and SVGAGI. CDR3 sequence (DNA): TGTGCCAGCAGCCCGCTAACCGTGGGCTTCCGAGAGACCCAGTACTTC. Its translation: CASSPLTVGFRETQYF.

This clonotype was observed a handful of times. The chain recombines TRBV19 with TRBJ2-5; 9 nucleotides agree with TRBD1. Germline CDR1 is LNHDA and CDR2 is SQIVND (reference sequence). The CDR3 consists of 16 residues. V was clipped by 1 base and J by 2 bases; unmatched bases: 5. Here the CDR3 DNA reads TGTGCCAGTAGTATAGTGAGACAGGGGGGACAAGAGACCCAGTACTTC. It is translated as CASSIVRQGGQETQYF. Filled out from reference TRBV19 and TRBJ2-5, the complete variable domain reads DGGITQSPKYLFRKEGQNVTLSCEQNLNHDAMYWYRQDPGQGLRLIYYSQIVNDFQKGDIAEGYSVSREKKESFPLTVTSAQKNPTAFYLCASSIVRQGGQETQYFGPGTRLLVL.

This rearrangement joins TRBV6-5 to TRBJ2-7, with D possibly being TRBD1 (6 bases). The ends were cut back, 7 bases at V and 0 bases at J, with 13 bases in the middle. The CDR3 covers 14 residues. Looked up from germline, CDR1 is MNHEY and CDR2 is SVGAGI. The CDR3: CASINTGSSYEQYF. DNA for the CDR3: TGTGCCAGCATTAATACAGGGAGCTCCTACGAGCAGTACTTC.

This clonotype came up a few times. The rearrangement uses TRBV6-5 and TRBJ2-2; 8 positions match TRBD2. V lost 6 bases and J lost 10; bases outside the gene matches: 13. The CDR3 is 15 amino acids. CDR1 and CDR2 from the germline V gene are MNHEY and SVGAGI. The CDR3 reads CASRLTGTGGAELFF. DNA of the CDR3: TGTGCCAGCAGGCTTACAGGGACGGGAGGGGCGGAGCTGTTTTTT.

CDR3 DNA: TGTGCCACCAGCAGGACACCCGAAAAACTGTTTTTT. Translating gives CATSRTPEKLFF. This rearrangement joins TRBV15 to TRBJ1-4; D is ambiguous. Germline V CDR1 and CDR2: LNHNV, YYDKDF (reference sequence). CDR3 length: 12 residues. With 3 bases removed from V and 8 bases from J, the gap between germline ends came to 7 bases.

The chain links TRBV7-2 to TRBJ1-5; possibly TRBD1 for D (6 bases). Germline CDR1 SGHTA, CDR2 FQGNSA. The CDR3 consists of 15 residues. V was pared by 0 bases and J by 2 bases, with 8 bases between. CDR3 coding DNA: TGTGCCAGCAGCTTAGCGCCAGGGGGCAATCAGCCCCAGCATTTT. It translates to CASSLAPGGNQPQHF. Full variable domain (outside the CDR3, taken from reference TRBV7-2 and TRBJ1-5): GAGVSQSPSNKVTEKGKDVELRCDPISGHTALYWYRQSLGQGLEFLIYFQGNSAPDKSGLPSDRFSAERTGGSVSTLTIQRTQQEDSAVYLCASSLAPGGNQPQHFGDGTRLSIL.

The chain couples TRBV19 to TRBJ2-3; D is possibly TRBD1 (5 bases). The germline gives CDR1 LNHDA, CDR2 SQIVND (reference sequence). The CDR3 sequence is 15 residues long. The V end lost 5 bases, the J end lost 3 bases, and 15 bases lay between the germline ends. The CDR3 DNA follows: TGTGCCAGTAGTTCAGATTCAGGGTTAACAGATACGCAGTATTTT. Amino acid sequence: CASSSDSGLTDTQYF.

This rearrangement joins TRBV11-2 to TRBJ2-7; D is unclear. The V end was cut by 5 bases, the J end by 3 bases, with 14 bases between. Germline V CDR1 and CDR2: SGHAT, FQNNGV. The CDR3 is 14 residues long. CDR3 sequence (DNA): TGTGCCAGCAGCGCCCGCCCCGGAATCTACGAGCAGTACTTC. This translates into CASSARPGIYEQYF.

The V and J genes are TRBV6-5 and TRBJ2-3, with 9 nucleotides matching TRBD2. Germline V gene data show CDR1 as MNHEY and CDR2 as SVGAGI. With 2 bases clipped from V and 4 bases from J, the junction kept 1 base outside the gene matches. This CDR3 has 14 amino acids. The chain's CDR3 is CASSYAGGPDTQYF. Here the CDR3 DNA reads TGTGCCAGCAGTTACGCGGGGGGGCCAGATACGCAGTATTTT.

This clonotype is categorized as medium-sized. The chain is built from TRBV29-1 and TRBJ1-3; D not certain. The CDR3 runs 14 residues. Germline assignment: CDR1 SQVTM and CDR2 ANQGSEA. The V end lost 4 bases, the J end lost 0 bases, and 10 bases lay between the germline ends. In DNA form, the CDR3 reads TGCAGCGTTGTGGTGGGTGGCTCTGGAAACACCATATATTTT. The encoded protein is CSVVVGGSGNTIYF.

The chain is built from TRBV27 and TRBJ2-2; D gene ambiguous. Germline CDR1 reads MNHEY; CDR2 reads SMNVEV (reference sequence). Trimming removed 2 bases at V and 4 bases at J, with 5 bases between. CDR3 length equals 13 residues. DNA of the CDR3: TGTGCCAGCAGTTTAGGGTCCACCGGGGAGCTGTTTTTT. Protein product: CASSLGSTGELFF.

The rearrangement links TRBV7-2 to TRBJ2-2; 10 bases are a match to TRBD1. V was clipped by 8 bases and J by 5 bases; unmatched bases: 5. The V gene's germline CDR1 is SGHTA and CDR2 FQGNSA. The CDR3 spans 14 residues. Here the CDR3 DNA reads TGTGCCAGCGGGACAGGGGCTTCGACCGGGGAGCTGTTTTTT. Translated, it gives CASGTGASTGELFF.

The chain recombines TRBV7-3 with TRBJ2-5, with 10 bases that match TRBD2. The V segment lost 1 base and the J segment 5 bases; nucleotides outside the gene matches: 7. The CDR3 covers 16 residues. Germline CDR1 reads SGHTA; CDR2 reads FQGTGA. The CDR3 here is CASSLRTSGLPETQYF. The DNA of the CDR3 is TGTGCCAGCAGCTTAAGGACTAGCGGCCTTCCGGAGACCCAGTACTTC.

Notes on this clonotype: A read error may produce the germline difference seen at one junction end. The rearrangement joins TRBV6-6 to TRBJ1-5; 10 bases are shared with TRBD1. CDR1 and CDR2 (germline): MNHNY, SVGAGI (reference sequence). This CDR3 comprises 16 residues. In nucleotides, the CDR3 is TGTGCCAGCAGATACTGGGACAGGGGTCGCAATCAGCCCCAGCATTTT. It yields the protein CASRYWDRGRNQPQHF.

The chain joins TRBV11-2 to TRBJ2-1; 12 positions agree with TRBD2. Unmatched junction bases numbered 3, after V lost 5 bases and J lost 4 bases. Per the germline V gene, CDR1 is SGHAT and CDR2 is FQNNGV. The CDR3 loop spans 15 amino acids. CDR3 amino acids: CASSLGLAGYNEQFF. In DNA, the CDR3 is TGTGCCAGCAGCCTAGGACTAGCGGGGTACAATGAGCAGTTCTTC.

The J gene is TRBJ2-2, the V gene TRBV5-4, with a weak D call TRBD2 (7 bases). Germline V lookup: CDR1 SGHNT, CDR2 YYREEE (reference sequence). The CDR3 sequence is 14 residues long. V lost 4 bases and J lost 4, with 11 bases in between. The CDR3 here is CASSPRGGTGELFF. The CDR3 bases are TGTGCCAGCAGCCCTAGGGGGGGCACCGGGGAGCTGTTTTTT.

The chain links TRBV6-5 to TRBJ1-6; D uncertain. This CDR3 has 16 residues. V lost 8 bases and J 0 bases, leaving 14 bases between the germline ends. Germline lookup yields CDR1 MNHEY and CDR2 SVGAGI. The CDR3 nucleotides are TGTGCCAGCCAAGAAGGGAGTAGCTCCTATAATTCACCCCTCCACTTT. This encodes CASQEGSSSYNSPLHF.

This clonotype is termed medium-sized. V and J are TRBV11-3 and TRBJ2-7; 10 bases map to TRBD1. The CDR3 is 14 amino acids. V shed 3 bases, J shed 4 bases, and the junction held 3 bases outside the gene matches. The germline CDR1 and CDR2 sequences are SGHNT and YENEEA. The CDR3 sequence: CASSLTGGGYEQYF. The CDR3 DNA sequence: TGTGCCAGCAGCTTGACAGGGGGCGGGTACGAGCAGTACTTC. Filled out from reference TRBV11-3 and TRBJ2-7, the complete variable domain reads EAGVVQSPRYKIIEKKQPVAFWCNPISGHNTLYWYLQNLGQGPELLIRYENEEAVDDSQLPKDRFSAERLKGVDSTLKIQPAELGDSAVYLCASSLTGGGYEQYFGPGTRLTVT.

The table lists this clonotype with a few counts. The V and J genes are TRBV15 and TRBJ1-4; D not resolved. This CDR3 region has 14 residues. The germline V gene has CDR1 LNHNV and CDR2 YYDKDF (reference sequence). Trimming took 0 bases from V and 8 from J, leaving 10 bases between them. CDR3 sequence (DNA): TGTGCCACCAGCAGAGATCACAGTCAGGAAAAACTGTTTTTT. This sequence encodes CATSRDHSQEKLFF.